This is a list of T cell receptor beta chains from one sample in a study of blood T cell repertoires in COVID-19. The repertoire was sequenced with immunoSEQ multiplex PCR; TCRdb's copy has only in-frame clones and lacks some. The top ten clones hold roughly 5% of a sample with about 43,000 clones, about 88% of them seen once. Sequencing was done on a sample of peripheral blood. These TCRs come from a human donor in a cohort sampled during active COVID-19. The CDR3 runs from the conserved cysteine through the conserved F or W. Fields, in order: J gene, D gene, clone size, V gene, CDR3 protein, CDR3 DNA. D genes are given only for firm matches. Only part of the rows carry a size: once, few, many, or a class if the clone is expanded.

j_gene: TRBJ2-7; d_gene: TRBD1; abundance: NA; v_gene: TRBV5-6; CDR3aa: CASSVRPFWTGGSYEQYF; CDR3nt: TGTGCCAGCAGCGTACGGCCCTTCTGGACAGGGGGCTCATACGAGCAGTACTTC
j_gene: TRBJ1-5; d_gene: NA; abundance: NA; v_gene: TRBV28; CDR3aa: CASSLWQYSNQPQHF; CDR3nt: TGTGCCAGCAGTTTATGGCAGTATAGCAATCAGCCCCAGCATTTT
j_gene: TRBJ2-2; d_gene: NA; abundance: NA; v_gene: TRBV19; CDR3aa: CASKQLVGTNTGELFF; CDR3nt: TGTGCCAGTAAGCAACTAGTGGGAACGAACACCGGGGAGCTGTTTTTT
j_gene: TRBJ2-1; d_gene: NA; abundance: NA; v_gene: TRBV19; CDR3aa: CASTRGSYNEQFF; CDR3nt: TGTGCCAGTACTAGGGGCTCCTACAATGAGCAGTTCTTC
j_gene: TRBJ2-7; d_gene: TRBD1; abundance: NA; v_gene: TRBV3-1/TRBV3-2; CDR3aa: CASSQSPYRGHEQYF; CDR3nt: TGTGCCAGCAGCCAATCCCCATACAGGGGCCACGAGCAGTACTTC
j_gene: TRBJ1-2; d_gene: NA; abundance: NA; v_gene: TRBV5-5; CDR3aa: CASSLMQDGYTF; CDR3nt: TGTGCCAGCAGCTTGATGCAGGATGGCTACACCTTC
j_gene: TRBJ1-5; d_gene: TRBD1; abundance: few; v_gene: TRBV3-1/TRBV3-2; CDR3aa: CASSQDRAQPQHF; CDR3nt: TGTGCCAGCAGCCAGGACAGGGCTCAGCCCCAGCATTTT
j_gene: TRBJ2-3; d_gene: TRBD1; abundance: NA; v_gene: TRBV7-8; CDR3aa: CASSPRGPGDTQYF; CDR3nt: TGTGCCAGCAGCCCAAGGGGGCCTGGAGATACGCAGTATTTT
j_gene: TRBJ2-7; d_gene: NA; abundance: NA; v_gene: TRBV7-8; CDR3aa: CASSLQTVSEQYF; CDR3nt: TGTGCCAGCAGCTTACAGACAGTAAGCGAGCAGTACTTC
j_gene: TRBJ1-3; d_gene: NA; abundance: few; v_gene: TRBV14; CDR3aa: CASSPLGPSAGNTIYF; CDR3nt: TGTGCCAGCAGCCCCTTGGGGCCATCCGCGGGAAACACCATATATTTT
j_gene: TRBJ2-7; d_gene: TRBD2; abundance: NA; v_gene: TRBV4-2; CDR3aa: CASSHVGASGRNEQYF; CDR3nt: TGTGCCAGCAGCCATGTCGGGGCTAGCGGGAGAAACGAGCAGTACTTC
j_gene: TRBJ2-5; d_gene: NA; abundance: NA; v_gene: TRBV11-2; CDR3aa: CASNSFEVQETQYF; CDR3nt: TGTGCCAGCAACTCCTTTGAGGTTCAAGAGACCCAGTACTTC
j_gene: TRBJ2-1; d_gene: TRBD2; abundance: few; v_gene: TRBV5-1; CDR3aa: CASSLAGASGRAILSYNEQFF; CDR3nt: TGCGCCAGCAGCTTGGCCGGGGCTAGCGGGAGGGCCATTCTATCCTACAATGAGCAGTTCTTC
j_gene: TRBJ2-7; d_gene: NA; abundance: NA; v_gene: TRBV9; CDR3aa: CASSVGASSSNEQYF; CDR3nt: TGTGCCAGCAGCGTAGGTGCTAGCTCGAGTAACGAGCAGTACTTC
j_gene: TRBJ2-7; d_gene: NA; abundance: NA; v_gene: TRBV5-5; CDR3aa: CASSVGLTYEQYF; CDR3nt: TGTGCCAGCAGCGTGGGACTTACCTACGAGCAGTACTTC
j_gene: TRBJ1-2; d_gene: NA; abundance: NA; v_gene: TRBV24-1; CDR3aa: CATSEGGTEFYGYTF; CDR3nt: TGTGCCACCAGTGAGGGGGGGACTGAATTTTATGGCTACACCTTC
j_gene: TRBJ2-7; d_gene: NA; abundance: NA; v_gene: TRBV6-5; CDR3aa: CASSYSGPVSYEQYF; CDR3nt: TGTGCCAGCAGTTATAGCGGTCCTGTCTCCTACGAGCAGTACTTC
j_gene: TRBJ2-5; d_gene: TRBD1; abundance: NA; v_gene: TRBV6-2/TRBV6-3; CDR3aa: CASSPPGQGGETQYF; CDR3nt: TGTGCCAGCAGCCCTCCGGGACAGGGGGGGGAGACCCAGTACTTC
j_gene: TRBJ2-3; d_gene: TRBD2; abundance: NA; v_gene: TRBV7-6; CDR3aa: CASSQTSGPTDTQYF; CDR3nt: TGTGCCAGCAGCCAAACTAGCGGACCCACAGATACGCAGTATTTT
j_gene: TRBJ2-1; d_gene: TRBD2; abundance: NA; v_gene: TRBV15; CDR3aa: CATKSGRENEQFF; CDR3nt: TGTGCCACCAAAAGCGGGAGGGAGAATGAGCAGTTCTTC
j_gene: TRBJ2-2; d_gene: NA; abundance: NA; v_gene: TRBV7-9; CDR3aa: CASSRRGIGELFF; CDR3nt: TGTGCCAGCAGCCGCCGGGGGATCGGGGAGCTGTTTTTT
j_gene: TRBJ2-5; d_gene: TRBD1; abundance: NA; v_gene: TRBV15; CDR3aa: CATSRGQGEETQYF; CDR3nt: TGTGCCACCAGCAGAGGACAGGGAGAAGAGACCCAGTACTTC
j_gene: TRBJ2-5; d_gene: TRBD2; abundance: NA; v_gene: TRBV24-1; CDR3aa: CATSGGTSGSQETQYF; CDR3nt: TGTGCCACCAGTGGTGGGACTAGCGGGAGTCAAGAGACCCAGTACTTC
j_gene: TRBJ2-3; d_gene: NA; abundance: NA; v_gene: TRBV7-9; CDR3aa: CASSLRQGSDTQYF; CDR3nt: TGTGCCAGCAGCTTAAGGCAGGGATCAGATACGCAGTATTTT
j_gene: TRBJ1-4; d_gene: NA; abundance: NA; v_gene: TRBV30; CDR3aa: CAWSWTPNEKLFF; CDR3nt: TGTGCCTGGAGTTGGACTCCTAATGAAAAACTGTTTTTT
j_gene: TRBJ2-1; d_gene: TRBD2; abundance: once; v_gene: TRBV7-9; CDR3aa: CASSPPAGIYNEQFF; CDR3nt: TGTGCCAGCAGCCCGCCAGCGGGGATATACAATGAGCAGTTCTTC
j_gene: TRBJ1-1; d_gene: NA; abundance: NA; v_gene: TRBV7-9; CDR3aa: CASRRQENTEAFF; CDR3nt: TGTGCCAGCAGACGACAGGAGAACACTGAAGCTTTCTTT
j_gene: TRBJ1-2; d_gene: TRBD1; abundance: NA; v_gene: TRBV19; CDR3aa: CASRPLGQGALEYGYTF; CDR3nt: TGTGCCTCTCGACCACTGGGACAGGGGGCTCTCGAGTATGGCTACACCTTC
j_gene: TRBJ2-5; d_gene: TRBD1; abundance: once; v_gene: TRBV3-1/TRBV3-2; CDR3aa: CASSQERQGEEETQYF; CDR3nt: TGTGCCAGCAGCCAGGAGCGACAGGGAGAAGAAGAGACCCAGTACTTC
j_gene: TRBJ1-3; d_gene: TRBD1; abundance: NA; v_gene: TRBV4-2; CDR3aa: CASSPARQGAGNTIYF; CDR3nt: TGTGCCAGCAGTCCCGCGAGACAGGGGGCTGGAAACACCATATATTTT
j_gene: TRBJ2-1; d_gene: TRBD2; abundance: NA; v_gene: TRBV2; CDR3aa: CASSPGLALYNEQFF; CDR3nt: TGTGCCAGCAGCCCGGGACTAGCACTCTACAATGAGCAGTTCTTC
j_gene: TRBJ2-7; d_gene: NA; abundance: once; v_gene: TRBV5-6; CDR3aa: CASSYTPGAYEQYF; CDR3nt: TGTGCCAGCAGCTACACCCCCGGGGCCTACGAGCAGTACTTC
j_gene: TRBJ1-2; d_gene: TRBD1; abundance: NA; v_gene: TRBV9; CDR3aa: CASSVGDRNYGYTF; CDR3nt: TGTGCCAGCAGCGTAGGGGACAGGAACTATGGCTACACCTTC
j_gene: TRBJ2-5; d_gene: TRBD2; abundance: NA; v_gene: TRBV7-2; CDR3aa: CASSLRGLAQETQYF; CDR3nt: TGTGCCAGCAGCTTAAGGGGACTAGCCCAAGAGACCCAGTACTTC
j_gene: TRBJ1-2; d_gene: TRBD1; abundance: NA; v_gene: TRBV12-3/TRBV12-4; CDR3aa: CASRPGQKFGYTF; CDR3nt: TGTGCCAGCAGACCGGGACAGAAGTTTGGCTACACCTTC
j_gene: TRBJ1-1; d_gene: TRBD1; abundance: NA; v_gene: TRBV6-2/TRBV6-3; CDR3aa: CASSYSPTGGTEAFF; CDR3nt: TGTGCCAGCAGTTACTCCCCGACAGGGGGCACTGAAGCTTTCTTT
j_gene: TRBJ2-7; d_gene: NA; abundance: NA; v_gene: TRBV28; CDR3aa: CASSFSIDRFREPDYEQYF; CDR3nt: TGTGCCAGCAGTTTTTCGATTGATAGATTTCGGGAGCCAGATTACGAGCAGTACTTC
j_gene: TRBJ2-1; d_gene: NA; abundance: NA; v_gene: TRBV29-1; CDR3aa: CSAGGTIYNEQFF; CDR3nt: TGCAGCGCTGGGGGCACCATATACAATGAGCAGTTCTTC
j_gene: TRBJ1-2; d_gene: TRBD1; abundance: NA; v_gene: TRBV28; CDR3aa: CASSLSGTGLSNYGYTF; CDR3nt: TGTGCCAGCAGTTTATCTGGGACAGGACTTTCAAACTATGGCTACACCTTC
j_gene: TRBJ1-3; d_gene: NA; abundance: NA; v_gene: TRBV4-2; CDR3aa: CASSQEWASSGNTIYF; CDR3nt: TGTGCCAGCAGCCAAGAATGGGCCAGCTCTGGAAACACCATATATTTT
j_gene: TRBJ2-1; d_gene: TRBD2; abundance: few; v_gene: TRBV5-1; CDR3aa: CASRTGTSKGNEQFF; CDR3nt: TGCGCCAGCAGGACCGGGACTAGTAAAGGCAATGAGCAGTTCTTC